This T cell receptor (beta chain) was recorded in a study of CD8 T cells in ankylosing spondylitis. Germline CDR1 is DFQATT and CDR2 is SNEGSKA (reference sequence). V was pared by 3 bases and J by 1 base, with 12 bases between. The CDR3 contains 14 residues. As for this clonotype: Its specificity is not known.

Generation of TCR beta libraries employed quantitative 5'-RACE incorporating molecular barcodes. One entry per CDR3 protein, called by TCRdb with MiXCR from the 5' RACE reads. The data contain about 750,000 distinct CDR3 sequences, over 15% of them singletons. Findings and limits, study-wide: A TCR beta motif of roughly 8 highly homologous variants seemed to mark ankylosing spondylitis blood. A subset of motif variants has previously been described in the synovial fluid and blood of reactive arthritis. With a CD8+ phenotype, disease-linked clones were relatively rare in peripheral blood. Reportedly, significant enrichment of disease-linked clones occurred in matched ankylosing spondylitis synovial fluid.

Sequenced: blood, either unsorted or a sorted T cell fraction (not recorded which). This chain links TRBV20-1 with TRBJ2-5; D might be TRBD1 or TRBD2, each matching 5 bases. The receptor was isolated from a male donor with ankylosing spondylitis. The CDR3 region is CSASILGVQETQYF. CDR3 coding DNA: TGCAGTGCTAGTATTTTGGGGGTCCAAGAGACCCAGTACTTC.